These 27 T cell receptor beta chains came from one sample sequenced in a study of shared clonotypes between healthy human individuals. Data came from immunoSEQ multiplex PCR; TCRdb stores just in-frame clones and leaves some out. The profile shows about 1.1 million clones, about 80% of them singletons. Sequencing was carried out using memory CD4+ T cells from PBMCs. Sample subset: CD45RA-negative fraction. The receptor source for this set is a man aged 18 to 35 in good health. Some clones in this sample may be carry-over from other donors' samples.

The rearrangement joins TRBV7-9 to TRBJ1-2; 7 bases are shared with TRBD1. This CDR3 region has 14 residues. V dropped 5 bases and J dropped 7; count of bases not matched to a gene: 10. CDR1 and CDR2 from the germline V gene are SEHNR and FQNEAQ (reference sequence). The CDR3 DNA reads as TGTGCCAGCAGCCCCGACAGGGAGTGGGGTGGCTACACCTTC. It yields the protein CASSPDREWGGYTF.

The chain uses TRBV18 and TRBJ2-1; 7 bases are shared with TRBD2. This CDR3 contains 13 residues. Germline V gene lookup returns CDR1 KGHSH and CDR2 LQKENI. V was pared by 4 bases and J by 5 bases, with 2 bases of the junction left unmatched. CDR3 in DNA: TGTGCCAGCTCACAAACTAGCGACAATGAGCAGTTCTTC. This sequence encodes CASSQTSDNEQFF.

V gene TRBV5-6 combines with J gene TRBJ2-3; D may be TRBD2 (5 bases). Germline V gene sequence: CDR1 SGHDT, CDR2 YYEEEE. The CDR3 length is 15 residues. Trimming removed 4 bases at V and 2 bases at J, with 14 bases between. The CDR3 bases are TGTGCCAGCAGCGAATACGGAGGATCCACAGATACGCAGTATTTT. It codes for CASSEYGGSTDTQYF.

This clone has just one count. As DNA, the CDR3 is TGTGCCAGCAGCTTACGACACTCTAGGTACGAGCAGTACTTC. Translating gives CASSLRHSRYEQYF. This chain joins TRBV11-1 and TRBJ2-7; D gene unclear. Germline CDR1 and CDR2: SGHAT and FQDESV (reference sequence). This CDR3 comprises 14 residues. V lost 2 bases to trimming and J lost 4 bases, with 12 bases between them.

The rearrangement uses TRBV11-2 and TRBJ1-3, with TRBD1 as a possible D gene (5 bases). This CDR3 comprises 16 residues. CDR1 and CDR2 (germline): SGHAT, FQNNGV. Trimming took off 3 bases at V and 0 bases at J, with 12 bases between the two ends. CDR3 region: CASSLGPVSSGNTIYF. CDR3 bases: TGTGCCAGCAGCTTGGGACCTGTGAGCTCTGGAAACACCATATATTTT.

The table lists this clone with a few counts. The rearrangement links TRBV2 to TRBJ1-2; D remains unclear. Germline V gives CDR1 SNHLY, CDR2 FYNNEI. V lost 4 bases and J lost 8, with 20 bases in between. CDR3 size: 15 residues. The CDR3 DNA sequence: TGTGCCAGCAGTGGGGATAAGGGAGCCGTTGAGGGCTACACCTTC. Translation: CASSGDKGAVEGYTF.

The V and J genes are TRBV29-1 and TRBJ2-7; a possible D gene is TRBD2 (6 bases). V lost 5 bases and J 4 bases, leaving 12 bases between the germline ends. CDR3 size: 12 residues. CDR1 SQVTM and CDR2 ANQGSEA come from the germline V gene. The CDR3 nucleotides read TGCAGCGTTCGAAGTAGCGGTTACGAGCAGTACTTC. Its translation: CSVRSSGYEQYF.

The V call is TRBV6-4, the J call TRBJ2-1, with TRBD2 matching over 12 bases. Germline trimming cut 6 bases from V and 15 bases from J; bases unmatched to any gene: 6. The germline gives CDR1 MRHNA, CDR2 SNTAGT. This CDR3 comprises 12 residues. CDR3 amino acids: CASSLTSGRMFF. The DNA of the CDR3 is TGTGCCAGCAGCCTTACTAGCGGGAGGATGTTCTTC.

The chain recombines TRBV7-2 with TRBJ2-6; D remains unclear. The germline V gene has CDR1 SGHTA and CDR2 FQGNSA. V shed 4 bases and J shed 1 base, with 8 bases lying between them. This CDR3 has 15 amino acids. The CDR3 sequence is CASSSTRSGANVLTF. The CDR3 nucleotides are TGTGCCAGCAGCTCCACTCGGTCTGGGGCCAACGTCCTGACTTTC.

This clone appeared a single time. This sequence joins TRBV27 and TRBJ2-6; tentative D call: TRBD1 (6 bases). The CDR3 consists of 18 residues. Germline CDR1 MNHEY, CDR2 SMNVEV (reference sequence). V dropped 5 bases and J dropped 2 bases, with 19 bases sitting between them. CDR3 bases: TGTGCCAGCAGTGCGACAGGACGATTAGCTCCTGGGGCCAACGTCCTGACTTTC. Translated, it gives CASSATGRLAPGANVLTF.

This clone came up a few times. The chain employs TRBV7-9 and TRBJ1-1; D gene unclear. The V gene lost 3 bases and the J gene lost 6 bases, with 11 bases spanning the gap. The CDR3 has 13 residues. Germline CDR1 SEHNR, CDR2 FQNEAQ (reference sequence). In nucleotides, the CDR3 is TGTGCCAGCAGCTTCGGATATTTGGCTGAAGCTTTCTTT. Amino acids: CASSFGYLAEAFF.

This sequence joins TRBV6-5 and TRBJ2-7; no firm D call. The CDR3 has 13 residues. V shed 5 bases and J shed 2 bases, with 10 bases lying between them. CDR1 is MNHEY, CDR2 SVGAGI, per germline. CDR3: CASSISRTYEQYF. The CDR3 nucleotides are TGTGCCAGCAGTATTTCGCGTACCTACGAGCAGTACTTC.

The chain carries TRBV27 and TRBJ1-5, with D uncertain. The germline V and J ends were trimmed by 5 bases and 3 bases, with 11 bases remaining between them. The CDR3 has 14 residues. From germline, CDR1 is MNHEY and CDR2 SMNVEV (reference sequence). The CDR3 DNA is TGTGCCAGCAGTCGTGGGGTTTACAATCAGCCCCAGCATTTT. It codes for CASSRGVYNQPQHF.

The V call is TRBV28, the J call TRBJ2-1; unclear D gene. This CDR3 is 13 amino acids long. Germline-derived CDR1 and CDR2 are MDHEN and SYDVKM. The ends were cut back, 5 bases at V and 7 bases at J, with 12 bases in the middle. CDR3 in amino acids: CASSPPRRNEQFF. CDR3 nucleotide sequence: TGTGCCAGCAGTCCCCCCCGGCGGAATGAGCAGTTCTTC.

This sequence joins TRBV29-1 and TRBJ1-2; no reliable D call. Germline CDR1 SQVTM, CDR2 ANQGSEA. The CDR3 covers 11 residues. V shed 2 bases and J shed 1 base, with 2 bases lying between them. CDR3 sequence: CSVEYNYGYTF. The CDR3 DNA reads as TGCAGCGTTGAATATAACTATGGCTACACCTTC.

This clone was detected many times. The chain uses TRBV28 and TRBJ2-5, with TRBD1 matching over 11 bases. Germline CDR1 is MDHEN and CDR2 is SYDVKM. The CDR3 has 15 residues. V lost 5 bases to trimming and J lost 10 bases; unmatched junction nucleotides: 12. The DNA for the CDR3 is TGTGCCAGCAGTATACGGACAGGGGGCCCGAGCATCCAGTACTTC. This gives the protein CASSIRTGGPSIQYF.

V gene TRBV5-5 combines with J gene TRBJ2-7; D may be TRBD2 (5 bases). Trimming took 0 bases from V and 5 from J, leaving 15 bases between them. The CDR3 is made up of 15 amino acids. CDR1 SGHKS and CDR2 YYEKEE come from the germline V gene (reference sequence). CDR3 in DNA: TGTGCCAGCAGCTTGGCCCCCGCGGGTGCCCACGAGCAGTACTTC. Translating gives CASSLAPAGAHEQYF.

V and J are TRBV7-3 and TRBJ2-1; TRBD2 is a possible D gene (6 bases). Germline V gene sequence: CDR1 SGHTA, CDR2 FQGTGA. CDR3 length equals 15 residues. V shed 5 bases and J shed 12 bases, with 23 bases lying between them. The CDR3 DNA is TGTGCCAGCAGCCCCACCCCGGACTATTCGGCTTGGCAGTTCTTC. Amino acids: CASSPTPDYSAWQFF.

The genes are TRBV25-1 and TRBJ1-2; no firm D call. V gave up 0 bases and J gave up 8 bases, with 7 bases separating them. The germline V gene has CDR1 MGHDK and CDR2 SYGVNS. The CDR3 is 12 amino acids. The CDR3 nucleotides read TGTGCCAGCAGTGAATACTCGGGGGGCTACACCTTC. The encoded protein is CASSEYSGGYTF.

The rearrangement uses TRBV5-4 and TRBJ1-2; TRBD1 might be the D (5 bases). Trimming took off 0 bases at V and 1 base at J, with 13 bases between the two ends. There are 16 residues in the CDR3. Germline-derived CDR1 and CDR2 are SGHNT and YYREEE (reference sequence). In nucleotides, the CDR3 is TGTGCCAGCAGCTTGGCGGTGACAGCCATTAACTATGGCTACACCTTC. Translating it yields CASSLAVTAINYGYTF.

This clone was seen a handful of times. The rearrangement joins TRBV7-3 to TRBJ1-2; D is unclear. The CDR3 is 14 amino acids. CDR1 is SGHTA, CDR2 FQGTGA, per germline. Trimming left V 5 bases short and J 4 bases short, with 14 bases between. The CDR3 loop is CASSPRTRSYGYTF. The CDR3 bases are TGTGCCAGCAGCCCGAGAACCCGATCCTATGGCTACACCTTC.

As for this clone: The sample contains more than one DNA sequence encoding this CDR3. The chain recombines TRBV5-1 with TRBJ1-1, with unresolved D. Germline lookup yields CDR1 SGHRS and CDR2 YFSETQ. The CDR3 consists of 13 residues. Trimming removed 4 bases at V and 0 bases at J, with 7 bases between. CDR3 DNA: TGCGCCAGCAGCCCTGGAGTGAACACTGAAGCTTTCTTT. Amino acids: CASSPGVNTEAFF.

The chain recombines TRBV18 with TRBJ2-6, with TRBD1 as a possible D gene (6 bases). V shed 3 bases and J shed 1 base, with 16 bases lying between them. Per germline, CDR1 KGHSH and CDR2 LQKENI. The CDR3 extends over 18 amino acids. CDR3 sequence reads: CASSPRGKGESGANVLTF. The DNA of the CDR3 is TGTGCCAGCTCACCGAGGGGGAAGGGAGAGTCTGGGGCCAACGTCCTGACTTTC. Full variable domain (rest looked up from reference TRBV18 and TRBJ2-6): NAGVMQNPRHLVRRRGQEARLRCSPMKGHSHVYWYRQLPEEGLKFMVYLQKENIIDESGMPKERFSAEFPKEGPSILRIQQVVRGDSAAYFCASSPRGKGESGANVLTFGAGSRLTVL.

The chain recombines TRBV5-6 with TRBJ1-3; the D gene is possibly TRBD1 (5 bases). CDR1 is SGHDT, CDR2 YYEEEE, per germline. The V end was cut by 4 bases, the J end by 0 bases, with 14 bases between. The CDR3 has 16 amino acids. CDR3 coding DNA: TGTGCCAGCAGCGTCCGCAGGGACCTCTCTGGAAACACCATATATTTT. Translation: CASSVRRDLSGNTIYF.

This clone was observed at least ten times. This chain joins TRBV6-4 and TRBJ1-1; D ambiguous. Germline V gives CDR1 MRHNA, CDR2 SNTAGT. V gave up 5 bases and J gave up 7 bases, with 14 bases separating them. The CDR3 spans 13 residues. The CDR3 DNA reads as TGTGCCAGCAGTCGCCCTTTATTAAATGAAGCTTTCTTT. It encodes CASSRPLLNEAFF.

The chain combines TRBV5-4 with TRBJ2-7, with TRBD2 matching over 8 bases. The CDR3 covers 15 residues. Per the germline V gene, CDR1 is SGHNT and CDR2 is YYREEE (reference sequence). Trimming at V came to 3 bases and at J to 3 bases, leaving 8 bases not matched to a gene. This CDR3 is CASSSVGSGGYEQYF. CDR3 DNA: TGTGCCAGCAGCTCAGTGGGGAGCGGGGGCTACGAGCAGTACTTC.

As concerns this clone: Other DNA sequences in the sample encode the same CDR3. The chain couples TRBV7-3 to TRBJ2-7, with 8 bases aligning to TRBD1. The CDR3 has 15 residues. V lost 1 base and J lost 2; bases outside the gene matches: 4. Germline values: CDR1 SGHTA, CDR2 FQGTGA. The CDR3 reads CASSLSGQGAYEQYF. CDR3 nucleotides: TGTGCCAGCAGCTTAAGTGGACAGGGCGCCTACGAGCAGTACTTC.